These 25 T cell receptor beta chains share one sample of origin, sequenced in a study of PD-1 blockade in mismatch repair-deficient tumors. The assay was immunoSEQ multiplex PCR, and TCRdb's table has in-frame clones only and misses some. The sample lists approximately 63,000 clones, approximately 88% seen once, with approximately 13% in the top ten. Sequencing was performed on peripheral blood, taken 52 weeks after starting pembrolizumab. All receptors come from an adult with mismatch repair-deficient cancer.

In this sample, this clone turned up a few times. The chain is built from TRBV30 and TRBJ2-2; D gene ambiguous. The V end was cut by 0 bases, the J end by 6 bases, with 5 bases between. CDR1 GTSNPN and CDR2 SVGIG come from the germline V gene (reference sequence). The CDR3 runs 12 residues. The CDR3 loop reads CAWSVSPGELFF. As DNA, the CDR3 is TGTGCCTGGAGTGTTTCTCCCGGGGAGCTGTTTTTT. The variable domain in full, with the rest retrieved from reference TRBV30 and TRBJ2-2, is SQTIHQWPATLVQPVGSPLSLECTVEGTSNPNLYWYRQAAGRGLQLLFYSVGIGQISSEVPQNLSASRPQDRQFILSSKKLLLSDSGFYLCAWSVSPGELFFGEGSRLTVL.

J is TRBJ2-3 and V is TRBV10-3; D is ambiguous. The CDR3 is made up of 15 amino acids. V lost 3 bases and J lost 0, with 10 bases in between. CDR1 is ENHRY and CDR2 is SYGVKD in the germline V gene. The DNA for the CDR3 is TGTGCCATCAGTGAAGCTAAAGGAAGCACAGATACGCAGTATTTT. As protein: CAISEAKGSTDTQYF.

This chain joins TRBV10-3 and TRBJ1-1, with 8 bases that match TRBD1. This CDR3 spans 14 amino acids. The V segment lost 9 bases and the J segment 1 base; nucleotides outside the gene matches: 7. Looked up from germline, CDR1 is ENHRY and CDR2 is SYGVKD. DNA of the CDR3: TGTGCCATTAGACAGGGGAGTCCGAACACTGAAGCTTTCTTT. Translating gives CAIRQGSPNTEAFF.

This clone appeared a single time. The rearrangement links TRBV27 to TRBJ2-7; the match to TRBD1 covers 10 bases. Germline V gene data show CDR1 as MNHEY and CDR2 as SMNVEV (reference sequence). The length of the CDR3 is 16 residues. The V segment lost 6 bases and the J segment 3 bases; nucleotides outside the gene matches: 11. CDR3 loop: CASSSFGTGVIYEQYF. Written as DNA, the CDR3 is TGTGCCAGCAGCTCGTTTGGGACAGGGGTGATCTACGAGCAGTACTTC.

This clone was recorded a few times. The chain combines TRBV9 with TRBJ1-3, with D unresolved. The CDR3 loop spans 15 amino acids. The V end was cut by 0 bases, the J end by 0 bases, with 7 bases between. The germline V gene encodes CDR1 SGDLS and CDR2 YYNGEE. The CDR3 DNA reads TGTGCCAGCAGCGTAGGGGCAAACTCTGGAAACACCATATATTTT. Its protein is CASSVGANSGNTIYF.

The chain employs TRBV6-5 and TRBJ2-1; D call uncertain. Germline V gene sequence: CDR1 MNHEY, CDR2 SVGAGI. The V gene lost 8 bases and the J gene lost 5 bases, with 4 bases spanning the gap. The length of the CDR3 is 10 residues. This CDR3 is CASGNNEQFF. The DNA of the CDR3 is TGTGCCAGCGGGAACAATGAGCAGTTCTTC.

This sequence joins TRBV19 and TRBJ2-7; D is unresolved. The CDR3 consists of 13 residues. The germline V gene has CDR1 LNHDA and CDR2 SQIVND (reference sequence). V lost 1 base, J lost 6 bases, and 10 bases lay in between. The chain's CDR3 is CASSIGFAREQYF. The CDR3 nucleotides read TGTGCCAGTAGTATAGGTTTCGCTCGCGAGCAGTACTTC.

This chain joins TRBV19 and TRBJ1-3; unclear D gene. V shed 4 bases and J shed 0 bases, with 16 bases lying between them. CDR1 and CDR2 (germline): LNHDA, SQIVND (reference sequence). This CDR3 contains 17 residues. CDR3 sequence reads: CASSTRFDANSGNTIYF. The CDR3, as DNA: TGTGCCAGTAGTACTCGCTTTGACGCTAACTCTGGAAACACCATATATTTT.

The chain combines TRBV12-5 with TRBJ2-5; D is tentatively TRBD1 or TRBD2 (5 bases each). Germline V gene data show CDR1 as LGHNT and CDR2 as FRNRAP. This CDR3 has 15 residues. The germline V and J ends were trimmed by 2 bases and 5 bases, with 15 bases remaining between them. CDR3 coding DNA: TGTGCTAGTGGTTTGATCGGGGTGGGGCGGGAGACCCAGTACTTC. Translation: CASGLIGVGRETQYF.

This clone has just one count. This sequence joins TRBV28 and TRBJ2-1; TRBD2 aligns across 7 bases. The CDR3 loop spans 13 amino acids. The germline gives CDR1 MDHEN, CDR2 SYDVKM. J was trimmed by 4 bases and V by 7 bases; bases with no gene match: 4. CDR3 in DNA: TGTGCCAGCAAGGCTAGCGGTTACAATGAGCAGTTCTTC. Its protein product is CASKASGYNEQFF.

The chain carries TRBV19 and TRBJ2-6; the match to TRBD1 covers 10 bases. The CDR3 totals 20 residues. Germline V gives CDR1 LNHDA, CDR2 SQIVND (reference sequence). After removal of 8 bases from V and 0 bases from J, the junction contained 16 bases not matched to a gene. The CDR3 here is CASGSGTGVSSNSGANVLTF. CDR3 DNA sequence: TGTGCCAGTGGCTCGGGGACAGGGGTCTCTTCGAACTCTGGGGCCAACGTCCTGACTTTC.

The chain is built from TRBV27 and TRBJ2-7; 11 nucleotides agree with TRBD1. V was pared by 4 bases and J by 1 base, with 3 bases of the junction left unmatched. The germline gives CDR1 MNHEY, CDR2 SMNVEV (reference sequence). The CDR3 is 15 residues long. The CDR3 loop is CASSYGTGGSYEQYF. The CDR3 DNA follows: TGTGCCAGCAGTTATGGGACAGGGGGATCCTACGAGCAGTACTTC.

The chain is built from TRBV7-8 and TRBJ1-5; D is ambiguous. Germline V CDR1 and CDR2: SGHVS, FQNEAQ. The CDR3 totals 13 residues. Trimming took off 0 bases at V and 7 bases at J, with 7 bases between the two ends. The CDR3 coding sequence is TGTGCCAGCAGCTTAGCGCTAGAGCAGCCCCAGCATTTT. Its protein product is CASSLALEQPQHF.

The rearrangement uses TRBV4-1 and TRBJ2-1, with D possibly called TRBD1 or TRBD2 (5 bases each). CDR3 length: 17 amino acids. The germline V and J ends were trimmed by 6 bases and 4 bases, with 22 bases remaining between them. Germline V lookup: CDR1 MGHRA, CDR2 YSYEKL. DNA of the CDR3: TGCGCCAGCAGGGCAAGATGGGTACTAGGGGCGTACAATGAGCAGTTCTTC. Translating it yields CASRARWVLGAYNEQFF.

The V and J genes are TRBV11-1 and TRBJ2-1, with TRBD2 matching 13 bases. V lost 4 bases and J lost 9; bases outside the gene matches: 6. The length of the CDR3 is 15 residues. Germline assignment: CDR1 SGHAT and CDR2 FQDESV (reference sequence). Written as DNA, the CDR3 is TGTGCCAGCAGCTCAAGGACTAGCGGGAGCACTGAGCAGTTCTTC. Translation gives CASSSRTSGSTEQFF.

This chain connects TRBV4-1 to TRBJ1-1; 10 bases fit TRBD1. The CDR3 covers 15 residues. Germline loops: CDR1 MGHRA, CDR2 YSYEKL. Trimming at V came to 2 bases and at J to 4 bases, leaving 4 bases not matched to a gene. CDR3 sequence reads: CASSQPDRGLTEAFF. As DNA, the CDR3 is TGCGCCAGCAGCCAACCTGACAGGGGGCTCACTGAAGCTTTCTTT.

V is TRBV15 and J is TRBJ2-7; 12 positions match TRBD2. The ends lost 4 bases at V and 1 base at J; junction bases unmatched: 17. CDR1 is LNHNV and CDR2 is YYDKDF in the germline V gene (reference sequence). The CDR3 is made up of 20 amino acids. CDR3 sequence (DNA): TGTGCCACCAGCATCAAGCCGGGACTAGCGGGCAACCCGAGGTCCTACGAGCAGTACTTC. Translating it yields CATSIKPGLAGNPRSYEQYF.

This clone was seen once. The chain links TRBV6-6 to TRBJ2-7; D possibly uses TRBD1 or TRBD2 (6 bases each). The CDR3 loop spans 16 amino acids. Germline CDR1 is MNHNY and CDR2 is SVGAGI (reference sequence). V was pared by 7 bases and J by 2 bases, with 21 bases between. The DNA of the CDR3 is TGTGCCAGCACCTTGGTGGGGCGGCGGGACACCTACGAGCAGTACTTC. Amino acid sequence: CASTLVGRRDTYEQYF.

The chain recombines TRBV27 with TRBJ2-1, with TRBD1 matching 9 bases. The junction had 2 bases not matched to a gene; V was cut back by 6 bases and J by 8 bases. The CDR3 has 12 residues. CDR1 MNHEY and CDR2 SMNVEV come from the germline V gene (reference sequence). CDR3 DNA: TGTGCCAGCAGACAGGGGGCCTATGAGCAGTTCTTC. This encodes CASRQGAYEQFF.

As concerns this clone: This specimen includes other DNA sequences encoding the same CDR3. V is TRBV18 and J is TRBJ2-5; no firm D call. CDR3 size: 11 residues. The V end lost 3 bases, the J end lost 5 bases, and 4 bases lay between the germline ends. Germline CDR1 and CDR2: KGHSH and LQKENI. CDR3 sequence reads: CASSPGETQYF. In DNA, the CDR3 is TGTGCCAGCTCACCTGGGGAGACCCAGTACTTC.

The V call is TRBV7-9, the J call TRBJ2-5, with a weak D call TRBD2 (5 bases). CDR3 length equals 14 residues. The V gene lost 8 bases and the J gene lost 5 bases, with 18 bases spanning the gap. Germline V gives CDR1 SEHNR, CDR2 FQNEAQ (reference sequence). The CDR3 nucleotides are TGTGCCAGCTTAAGGGCGGGTTGGGAGGAGACCCAGTACTTC. It translates to CASLRAGWEETQYF.

The chain carries TRBV7-9 and TRBJ2-1; 11 bases align to TRBD1. Germline loops: CDR1 SEHNR, CDR2 FQNEAQ (reference sequence). Trimming removed 3 bases from V and 8 bases from J; junction bases left unmatched: 9. CDR3 size: 16 residues. As DNA, the CDR3 is TGTGCCAGCAGCTTGACCGGGACAGGGGGTCGGGATGAGCAGTTCTTC. It is translated as CASSLTGTGGRDEQFF.

The chain couples TRBV5-1 to TRBJ2-2; D gene unclear. The length of the CDR3 is 14 residues. Trimming shortened V by 9 bases and J by 1 base, and 13 bases separated the two germline ends. Germline assignment: CDR1 SGHRS and CDR2 YFSETQ. The CDR3 is CATRDDWNTGELFF. The CDR3 DNA follows: TGCGCCACCAGAGACGACTGGAACACCGGGGAGCTGTTTTTT.

The J gene is TRBJ2-3, the V gene TRBV13, with D unresolved. The CDR3 spans 15 residues. Germline values: CDR1 PRHDT, CDR2 FYEKMQ (reference sequence). V dropped 0 bases and J dropped 6 bases, with 13 bases sitting between them. This chain's CDR3 is CASSLGRRPRDTQYF. CDR3 in DNA: TGTGCCAGCAGCTTAGGGCGGCGCCCCCGGGATACGCAGTATTTT.

The chain recombines TRBV5-6 with TRBJ2-2, with 8 nucleotides matching TRBD1. Germline CDR1 SGHDT, CDR2 YYEEEE. CDR3 length: 16 residues. V was pared by 0 bases and J by 4 bases, with 5 bases of the junction left unmatched. The CDR3 coding sequence is TGTGCCAGCAGCTTGGTTCCAGGGGGCAGCACCGGGGAGCTGTTTTTT. Amino acids: CASSLVPGGSTGELFF. Full variable domain (missing parts from reference TRBV5-6 and TRBJ2-2): DAGVTQSPTHLIKTRGQQVTLRCSPKSGHDTVSWYQQALGQGPQFIFQYYEEEERQRGNFPDRFSGHQFPNYSSELNVNALLLGDSALYLCASSLVPGGSTGELFFGEGSRLTVL.